These 5 T cell receptor beta chains were sequenced from one sample in a study of Graves' ophthalmopathy and Graves' hyperthyroidism. Amplified TCR beta CDR3 regions were obtained using RNA transcripts as template. An initial RT-PCR round employing HTBI primers preceded a second-round multiplex PCR. TCRdb reprocessed the multiplex PCR reads via MiXCR and lists one record per CDR3 protein. Of 400,000 to 500,000 distinct CDR3 sequences in the sample, approximately 21% were seen once. The sequencing input was peripheral blood. These receptor sequences come from a woman between 18 and 29 years old with stable Graves' hyperthyroidism.

This clonotype appeared many times. The chain uses TRBV19 and TRBJ2-6; either TRBD1 or TRBD2 may fit D (5 bases each). The germline CDR1 and CDR2 sequences are LNHDA and SQIVND (reference sequence). The CDR3 spans 16 residues. V gave up 0 bases and J gave up 0 bases, with 6 bases separating them. CDR3 sequence: CASSIDGGSGANVLTF. CDR3 nucleotides: TGTGCCAGTAGTATAGATGGGGGCTCTGGGGCCAACGTCCTGACTTTC.

This clonotype was recorded many times. The chain is built from TRBV20-1 and TRBJ2-7, with 10 nucleotides matching TRBD2. Germline CDR1 DFQATT, CDR2 SNEGSKA (reference sequence). The CDR3 loop spans 13 amino acids. The trim removed 6 bases at V and 5 bases at J, leaving 7 bases unmatched. The CDR3 DNA reads as TGCAGTGCCGAAGCGGGAGGGCTCCACGAGCAGTACTTC. It encodes CSAEAGGLHEQYF.

The chain combines TRBV13 with TRBJ1-1; tentatively, D is TRBD1 (5 bases). Trimming stripped 7 bases from V and 1 base from J, with 13 bases between. This CDR3 is built from 14 residues. Germline CDR1 is PRHDT and CDR2 is FYEKMQ (reference sequence). CDR3 nucleotide sequence: TGTGCCAGCACTTGGGGCGGGGGGAACACTGAAGCTTTCTTT. Translated: CASTWGGGNTEAFF. Filled out from reference TRBV13 and TRBJ1-1, the complete variable domain reads AAGVIQSPRHLIKEKRETATLKCYPIPRHDTVYWYQQGPGQDPQFLISFYEKMQSDKGSIPDRFSAQQFSDYHSELNMSSLELGDSALYFCASTWGGGNTEAFFGQGTRLTVV.

A note on this clonotype: This may stem from a read error, because a much larger clone lies one nucleotide away. The rearrangement uses TRBV28 and TRBJ1-5; perhaps TRBD1 as D (5 bases). This CDR3 has 14 residues. Germline CDR1 MDHEN, CDR2 SYDVKM. V shed 11 bases and J shed 4 bases, with 18 bases lying between them. The CDR3 region is CACTRFGANQPQHF. CDR3 sequence (DNA): TGTGCCTGCACCCGTTTCGGGGCTAATCAGCCCCAGCATTTT.

The chain recombines TRBV12-3 or TRBV12-4 with TRBJ1-1, with a tentative D call TRBD1 (5 bases). This CDR3 contains 14 residues. Trimming shortened V by 3 bases and J by 1 base, and 9 bases separated the two germline ends. This CDR3 reads CASSFTGPNTEAFF. The CDR3 bases are TGTGCCAGCAGTTTCACAGGCCCGAACACTGAAGCTTTCTTT.